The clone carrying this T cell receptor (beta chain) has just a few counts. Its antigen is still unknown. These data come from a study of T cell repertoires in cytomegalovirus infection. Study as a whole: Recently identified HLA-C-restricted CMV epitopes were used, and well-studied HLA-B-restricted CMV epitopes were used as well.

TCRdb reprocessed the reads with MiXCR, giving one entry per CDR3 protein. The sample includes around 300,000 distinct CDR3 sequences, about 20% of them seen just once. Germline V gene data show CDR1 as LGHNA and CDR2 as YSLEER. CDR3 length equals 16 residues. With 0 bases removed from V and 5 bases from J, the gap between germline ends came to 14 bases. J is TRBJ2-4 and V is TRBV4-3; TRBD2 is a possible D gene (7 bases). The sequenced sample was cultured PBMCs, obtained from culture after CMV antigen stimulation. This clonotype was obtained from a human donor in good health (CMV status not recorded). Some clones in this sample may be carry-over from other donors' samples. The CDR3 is CASSQEYRGGENIQYF. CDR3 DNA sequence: TGCGCCAGCAGCCAAGAATATAGGGGGGGGGAAAACATTCAGTACTTC.